These 23 T cell receptor beta chains were sequenced from one sample in a study of chemoradiotherapy in HPV16-positive cancers. Using immunoSEQ multiplex PCR, the repertoire was profiled, and TCRdb retains in-frame clones only, with some absent. Among fewer than 35,000 clones listed, over 90% were seen once. The specimen was blood, collected from a patient who underwent chemoradiotherapy. These receptor sequences come from a human donor with HPV-associated anogenital cancer.

This sequence joins TRBV5-8 and TRBJ2-4; D remains ambiguous. The CDR3 sequence is 15 residues long. Germline V gene lookup returns CDR1 SGHTS and CDR2 YDEGEE. Trimming pared 1 base from V and 1 base from J, leaving 9 bases between. CDR3 nucleotides: TGTGCCAGCAGCTTGCCGGGCATCGCCAAAAACATTCAGTACTTC. As protein: CASSLPGIAKNIQYF.

This chain links TRBV23-1 with TRBJ1-1; 8 bases line up with TRBD1. TRBV23-1 is assigned to the ORF class and has an uncertain function. After removal of 3 bases from V and 1 base from J, the junction contained 4 bases not matched to a gene. This CDR3 spans 15 amino acids. The CDR3 spells CASSQGGQENTEAFF. CDR3 sequence (DNA): TGCGCCAGCAGTCAGGGGGGACAGGAGAACACTGAAGCTTTCTTT.

The J gene is TRBJ1-4, the V gene TRBV2, with D possibly matching TRBD1 (5 bases). This CDR3 has 14 amino acids. The germline V and J ends were trimmed by 8 bases and 8 bases, with 18 bases remaining between them. Germline V gene sequence: CDR1 SNHLY, CDR2 FYNNEI. DNA for the CDR3: TGTGCCAGCGGAGCACAGGCCCTGGGGGAAAAACTGTTTTTT. Translating it yields CASGAQALGEKLFF.

V is TRBV18 and J is TRBJ2-5, with TRBD1 as a possible D gene (5 bases). Trimming stripped 5 bases from V and 0 bases from J, with 25 bases between. The CDR3 contains 19 residues. The germline gives CDR1 KGHSH, CDR2 LQKENI. The DNA of the CDR3 is TGTGCCAGCTCAAGACAGCCCGGAATACAAATAAACGACCAAGAGACCCAGTACTTC. It translates to CASSRQPGIQINDQETQYF.

This clone was counted between two and nine times. This CDR3 reads CASTDGQGRTNQPQHF. In DNA, the CDR3 is TGTGCCAGTACCGACGGACAGGGTCGGACTAATCAGCCCCAGCATTTT. The chain employs TRBV19 and TRBJ1-5, with TRBD1 matching over 8 bases. Germline V gene lookup returns CDR1 LNHDA and CDR2 SQIVND (reference sequence). Trimming at V came to 7 bases and at J to 4 bases, leaving 12 bases not matched to a gene. This CDR3 region has 16 residues.

The V and J genes are TRBV7-2 and TRBJ2-7; no reliable D call. The CDR3 length is 12 residues. Germline V lookup: CDR1 SGHTA, CDR2 FQGNSA. The V and J ends lost 4 bases and 7 bases respectively, with 11 bases between them. DNA for the CDR3: TGTGCCAGCAGCTCCGACACTAATGAGCAGTACTTC. This translates into CASSSDTNEQYF. The full variable domain, rest sourced from reference TRBV7-2 and TRBJ2-7, is GAGVSQSPSNKVTEKGKDVELRCDPISGHTALYWYRQSLGQGLEFLIYFQGNSAPDKSGLPSDRFSAERTGGSVSTLTIQRTQQEDSAVYLCASSSDTNEQYFGPGTRLTVT.

V and J are TRBV11-1 and TRBJ2-7; possibly TRBD2 for D (6 bases). This CDR3 is built from 14 residues. Trimming cost V 0 bases and J 2 bases, with 8 bases left between them. Per the germline V gene, CDR1 is SGHAT and CDR2 is FQDESV (reference sequence). The CDR3 region is CASSLAVAAYEQYF. The DNA of the CDR3 is TGTGCCAGCAGCTTAGCAGTAGCGGCCTACGAGCAGTACTTC.

This chain uses TRBV19 with TRBJ1-5, with D possibly TRBD1 on 5 matching bases. The germline V gene encodes CDR1 LNHDA and CDR2 SQIVND (reference sequence). Trimming took off 6 bases at V and 5 bases at J, with 14 bases between the two ends. The CDR3 is 14 amino acids. The DNA for the CDR3 is TGTGCCAGTAGCCGAGGGACTCTATATCAGCCCCAGCATTTT. It specifies CASSRGTLYQPQHF.

The chain uses TRBV4-3 and TRBJ2-1; D may be TRBD2 (7 bases). V lost 0 bases and J lost 11, with 14 bases in between. Germline CDR1 and CDR2: LGHNA and YSLEER. This CDR3 contains 14 residues. Written as DNA, the CDR3 is TGCGCCAGCAGCCAAGAGGGGGGGGCAATGAAGCAGTTCTTC. It specifies CASSQEGGAMKQFF.

This clone showed up just once. V usage is TRBV28 and J usage is TRBJ2-7, with unresolved D. The V and J ends lost 2 bases and 0 bases respectively, with 5 bases between them. Germline values: CDR1 MDHEN, CDR2 SYDVKM. The CDR3 runs to 13 residues. The CDR3 DNA follows: TGTGCCAGCAGTTTAGCGGTCTCCTACGAGCAGTACTTC. This encodes CASSLAVSYEQYF.

The CDR3 sequence: CASSIDRINEQFF. The CDR3, as DNA: TGTGCCAGCAGCATCGACAGGATCAATGAGCAGTTCTTC. The chain carries TRBV6-6 and TRBJ2-1; D possibly corresponds to TRBD1 (6 bases). Trimming stripped 6 bases from V and 6 bases from J, with 12 bases between. The CDR3 spans 13 residues. From germline, CDR1 is MNHNY and CDR2 SVGAGI (reference sequence).

The chain is built from TRBV29-1 and TRBJ2-2, with D hard to call. V lost 2 bases and J 0 bases, leaving 7 bases between the germline ends. Per germline, CDR1 SQVTM and CDR2 ANQGSEA. The CDR3 has 14 amino acids. The DNA of the CDR3 is TGCAGCGTTGAATTGCTAGCGAACACCGGGGAGCTGTTTTTT. Translation gives CSVELLANTGELFF.

The rearrangement uses TRBV19 and TRBJ2-7; 7 bases are shared with TRBD1. The germline V gene encodes CDR1 LNHDA and CDR2 SQIVND (reference sequence). V shed 5 bases and J 2 bases; nucleotides not matched to a gene: 9. CDR3 size: 15 residues. CDR3 coding DNA: TGTGCCAGTAGTCTCAGGACAGGAGGTCCCTACGAGCAGTACTTC. Translating it yields CASSLRTGGPYEQYF.

The gene calls are TRBV4-2 and TRBJ1-1; 12 bases match TRBD1. CDR3 size: 16 residues. V shed 0 bases and J 6 bases; nucleotides not matched to a gene: 5. CDR1 and CDR2 from the germline V gene are LGHNA and YNFKEQ. The CDR3 DNA is TGTGCCAGCAGCCAAGACCCGGGACAGGGGGCCTCTGAAGCTTTCTTT. This gives the protein CASSQDPGQGASEAFF.

The chain carries TRBV14 and TRBJ2-4; 8 bases map to TRBD1. The CDR3 loop spans 17 amino acids. J gave up 2 bases and V 0 bases, and 6 bases lay outside the gene matches. In germline, CDR1 is SGHDN, CDR2 FVKESK. Here the CDR3 reads CASSQEDRVRTKNIQYF. The CDR3 region has the DNA TGTGCCAGCAGCCAAGAGGACAGGGTGCGTACCAAAAACATTCAGTACTTC.

This sequence joins TRBV5-4 and TRBJ2-7, with unresolved D. The CDR3 has 12 residues. The V gene's germline CDR1 is SGHNT and CDR2 YYREEE (reference sequence). V lost 4 bases to trimming and J lost 6 bases, with 11 bases between them. The chain's CDR3 is CASSGGDFEQYF. The CDR3 coding sequence is TGTGCCAGCAGCGGCGGTGACTTCGAGCAGTACTTC.

The V and J genes are TRBV4-3 and TRBJ2-7; possible D gene TRBD1, 5 bases. Germline-derived CDR1 and CDR2 are LGHNA and YSLEER. V dropped 1 base and J dropped 5 bases, with 18 bases sitting between them. This CDR3 comprises 16 residues. CDR3 sequence: CASSQAAGNLKHEQYF. The CDR3 bases are TGCGCCAGCAGCCAAGCCGCAGGGAACCTAAAACACGAGCAGTACTTC.

Here the CDR3 reads CASSLFGRDGYTF. The DNA of the CDR3 is TGTGCCAGCAGTTTATTTGGAAGGGATGGCTACACCTTC. The chain has TRBV27 and TRBJ1-2, with D hard to call. Trimming took off 1 base at V and 6 bases at J, with 9 bases between the two ends. CDR3 length equals 13 residues. In germline, CDR1 is MNHEY, CDR2 SMNVEV (reference sequence).

V usage is TRBV11-2 and J usage is TRBJ2-3; D is undetermined. V dropped 6 bases and J dropped 3 bases, with 16 bases sitting between them. Germline values: CDR1 SGHAT, CDR2 FQNNGV. The CDR3 is made up of 15 amino acids. As DNA, the CDR3 is TGTGCCAGCAGTTATGATGCTGGGCCGACAGATACGCAGTATTTT. It translates to CASSYDAGPTDTQYF. The whole variable domain, remainder taken from reference TRBV11-2 and TRBJ2-3, is EAGVAQSPRYKIIEKRQSVAFWCNPISGHATLYWYQQILGQGPKLLIQFQNNGVVDDSQLPKDRFSAERLKGVDSTLKIQPAKLEDSAVYLCASSYDAGPTDTQYFGPGTRLTVL.

The chain joins TRBV6-5 to TRBJ2-7, with 9 bases that match TRBD2. Germline V gives CDR1 MNHEY, CDR2 SVGAGI. The V gene end was trimmed by 2 bases and the J gene end by 6 bases; junction bases not matched to a gene: 5. The CDR3 totals 14 residues. For the CDR3, the DNA is TGTGCCAGCAGTTACCGGGCGGGAGGGTCCGAGCAGTACTTC. This sequence encodes CASSYRAGGSEQYF.

CDR3 sequence (DNA): TGTGCCAGCAGCTTTTTGTCTAGCGGGAGGGCCGGGGAGCTGTTTTTT. It is translated as CASSFLSSGRAGELFF. The chain has TRBV7-2 and TRBJ2-2; 12 bases agree with TRBD2. With 3 bases clipped from V and 6 bases from J, the junction kept 5 bases outside the gene matches. Germline V CDR1 and CDR2: SGHTA, FQGNSA. The CDR3 sequence is 16 residues long.

The chain joins TRBV27 to TRBJ2-3, with D perhaps matching TRBD1 (5 bases). The germline gives CDR1 MNHEY, CDR2 SMNVEV (reference sequence). The CDR3 spans 14 residues. V lost 0 bases and J 5 bases, leaving 9 bases between the germline ends. DNA of the CDR3: TGTGCCAGCAGTTTATCGGGGCACGAAGATACGCAGTATTTT. Its translation is CASSLSGHEDTQYF.

The V and J genes are TRBV5-5 and TRBJ1-1; D ambiguous. The CDR3 spans 14 residues. Per germline, CDR1 SGHKS and CDR2 YYEKEE (reference sequence). V gave up 0 bases and J gave up 4 bases, with 10 bases separating them. In nucleotides, the CDR3 is TGTGCCAGCAGCTTGGCCGGGGTTGGCACTGAAGCTTTCTTT. Translated, it gives CASSLAGVGTEAFF.